These 15 T cell receptor beta chains were all obtained from the same sample, sequenced in a study of T cell responses to AZD1222 COVID-19 vaccine (dated by TCRdb to about 2021). The receptor library was made with the immunoSEQ multiplex PCR assay. TCRdb limited this immuneACCESS table to in-frame rearrangements with V and J called. A share of clones is missing; checked studies link under half to unresolved V genes, and the rest is unexplained. This sample holds more than 150,000 clones; around 94% were observed only once. The top ten constitute 1.6% of the sample. Taken with the paper, the label for time point translates to: about 28 days (+/-7) after the second vaccine dose. The sequenced sample was peripheral blood, obtained 28 days after the second AZD1222 dose. All receptors derive from an adult who received the AZD1222 COVID-19 vaccine.

V and J are TRBV2 and TRBJ2-2; the D gene is possibly TRBD2 (6 bases). The germline V gene encodes CDR1 SNHLY and CDR2 FYNNEI. The CDR3 extends over 15 amino acids. V was trimmed by 3 bases and J by 0 bases, leaving 8 bases between them. The CDR3 DNA follows: TGTGCCAGCAGTGATTCGGGAGCGAACACCGGGGAGCTGTTTTTT. Translating it yields CASSDSGANTGELFF.

The chain couples TRBV5-6 to TRBJ1-5; D is unresolved. The CDR3 contains 14 residues. The V gene's germline CDR1 is SGHDT and CDR2 YYEEEE. The V gene lost 0 bases and the J gene lost 4 bases, with 8 bases spanning the gap. The CDR3 loop reads CASSLDGENQPQHF. CDR3 coding DNA: TGTGCCAGCAGCTTGGATGGGGAGAATCAGCCCCAGCATTTT. The entire variable domain, with the rest obtained from reference TRBV5-6 and TRBJ1-5, is as follows: DAGVTQSPTHLIKTRGQQVTLRCSPKSGHDTVSWYQQALGQGPQFIFQYYEEEERQRGNFPDRFSGHQFPNYSSELNVNALLLGDSALYLCASSLDGENQPQHFGDGTRLSIL.

The chain is built from TRBV5-1 and TRBJ2-5; a possible D gene is TRBD2 (7 bases). With 0 bases removed from V and 2 bases from J, the gap between germline ends came to 14 bases. The CDR3 spans 16 residues. Germline V gene sequence: CDR1 SGHRS, CDR2 YFSETQ. The DNA of the CDR3 is TGCGCCAGCAGCTTGGCCGGAGGGAGGGGGCAAGAGACCCAGTACTTC. Residues: CASSLAGGRGQETQYF.

This sequence joins TRBV14 and TRBJ1-2, with D possibly matching TRBD1 (5 bases). Trimming removed 0 bases at V and 2 bases at J, with 10 bases between. From germline, CDR1 is SGHDN and CDR2 FVKESK. The CDR3 loop spans 15 amino acids. CDR3 DNA sequence: TGTGCCAGCAGCCAAGATCACGGGGGGAACTATGGCTACACCTTC. Translated: CASSQDHGGNYGYTF.

The chain recombines TRBV10-2 with TRBJ1-5; D gene unclear. The CDR3 has 13 residues. From germline, CDR1 is WSHSY and CDR2 SAAADI. Trimming took 0 bases from V and 6 from J, leaving 6 bases between them. CDR3 in DNA: TGCGCCAGCAGTGAGTCGACTCTTCAGCCCCAGCATTTT. It yields the protein CASSESTLQPQHF.

The V call is TRBV5-4, the J call TRBJ1-2; 7 nucleotides match TRBD1. The trim removed 4 bases at V and 0 bases at J, leaving 6 bases unmatched. The germline V gene encodes CDR1 SGHNT and CDR2 YYREEE (reference sequence). The CDR3 spans 15 residues. DNA of the CDR3: TGTGCCAGCAGCCCGGGACAGCGACCTAACTATGGCTACACCTTC. It translates to CASSPGQRPNYGYTF.

The rearrangement uses TRBV24-1 and TRBJ2-5; 7 bases match TRBD1. Unmatched junction bases numbered 9, after V lost 2 bases and J lost 7 bases. Germline CDR1 is KGHDR and CDR2 is SFDVKD. The CDR3 totals 15 residues. This CDR3 is CATSDWVTGQATQYF. The CDR3 coding sequence is TGTGCCACCAGTGATTGGGTGACAGGACAGGCGACCCAGTACTTC.

The chain has TRBV25-1 and TRBJ2-7, with 14 positions matching TRBD2. The trim removed 3 bases at V and 10 bases at J, leaving 5 bases unmatched. The CDR3 length is 14 residues. Per the germline V gene, CDR1 is MGHDK and CDR2 is SYGVNS. The CDR3 spells CASSDPGTSGRQYF. As DNA, the CDR3 is TGTGCCAGCAGTGATCCCGGGACTAGCGGGAGACAGTACTTC.

The chain joins TRBV13 to TRBJ1-1; no firm D call. Germline V gene sequence: CDR1 PRHDT, CDR2 FYEKMQ (reference sequence). V shed 3 bases and J shed 1 base, with 12 bases lying between them. The CDR3 has 15 amino acids. Here the CDR3 reads CASSFRIVPNTEAFF. CDR3 in DNA: TGTGCCAGCAGCTTCCGGATTGTCCCGAACACTGAAGCTTTCTTT.

The chain links TRBV6-5 to TRBJ2-7, with no clear D. The germline V and J ends were trimmed by 6 bases and 2 bases, with 14 bases remaining between them. CDR1 MNHEY and CDR2 SVGAGI come from the germline V gene. This CDR3 comprises 14 residues. The CDR3 region has the DNA TGTGCCAGCAGCCACACCAGAAAGACCTACGAGCAGTACTTC. Protein sequence: CASSHTRKTYEQYF.

This chain uses TRBV19 with TRBJ1-1; tentative D call: TRBD1 (6 bases). This CDR3 is built from 16 residues. The V end lost 5 bases, the J end lost 1 base, and 17 bases lay between the germline ends. Per germline, CDR1 LNHDA and CDR2 SQIVND (reference sequence). The CDR3 spells CASSRYSPRGNTEAFF. The CDR3 nucleotides read TGTGCCAGTAGTCGCTACTCTCCCAGGGGGAACACTGAAGCTTTCTTT. Filled out from reference TRBV19 and TRBJ1-1, the complete variable domain reads DGGITQSPKYLFRKEGQNVTLSCEQNLNHDAMYWYRQDPGQGLRLIYYSQIVNDFQKGDIAEGYSVSREKKESFPLTVTSAQKNPTAFYLCASSRYSPRGNTEAFFGQGTRLTVV.

As concerns this clone: Other nucleotide sequences from this sample produce the same CDR3. The chain couples TRBV5-1 to TRBJ2-2; maybe TRBD1 (5 bases). CDR3 size: 14 residues. CDR1 is SGHRS, CDR2 YFSETQ, per germline. Deletions cut 5 bases from V and 3 bases from J, with 11 bases between. The CDR3 DNA is TGCGCCAGCAGTCTAGGGGTCGACACCGGGGAGCTGTTTTTT. Encoded protein: CASSLGVDTGELFF.

The rearrangement joins TRBV5-4 to TRBJ2-5; D perhaps matches TRBD2 (5 bases). The CDR3 is 17 amino acids. CDR1 SGHNT and CDR2 YYREEE come from the germline V gene (reference sequence). Trimming removed 0 bases from V and 1 base from J, with 16 bases in between. The CDR3: CASSLGSTGGSQETQYF. DNA of the CDR3: TGTGCCAGCAGCTTGGGATCAACTGGCGGGTCCCAAGAGACCCAGTACTTC.

The chain combines TRBV28 with TRBJ2-3; a possible D gene is TRBD1 (5 bases). The V gene lost 11 bases and the J gene lost 5 bases, with 17 bases spanning the gap. The germline gives CDR1 MDHEN, CDR2 SYDVKM. The CDR3 runs to 13 residues. The CDR3 sequence is CAGKGDFGDTQYF. The CDR3 nucleotides are TGTGCCGGAAAAGGGGATTTTGGAGATACGCAGTATTTT.

The rearrangement links TRBV19 to TRBJ2-1; TRBD2 aligns across 15 bases. CDR3 length: 16 amino acids. Trimming at V came to 3 bases and at J to 9 bases, leaving 6 bases not matched to a gene. Germline CDR1 LNHDA, CDR2 SQIVND (reference sequence). This chain's CDR3 is CASSISGTSGRTEQFF. The CDR3 coding sequence is TGTGCCAGTAGTATTTCCGGGACTAGCGGGAGGACTGAGCAGTTCTTC.